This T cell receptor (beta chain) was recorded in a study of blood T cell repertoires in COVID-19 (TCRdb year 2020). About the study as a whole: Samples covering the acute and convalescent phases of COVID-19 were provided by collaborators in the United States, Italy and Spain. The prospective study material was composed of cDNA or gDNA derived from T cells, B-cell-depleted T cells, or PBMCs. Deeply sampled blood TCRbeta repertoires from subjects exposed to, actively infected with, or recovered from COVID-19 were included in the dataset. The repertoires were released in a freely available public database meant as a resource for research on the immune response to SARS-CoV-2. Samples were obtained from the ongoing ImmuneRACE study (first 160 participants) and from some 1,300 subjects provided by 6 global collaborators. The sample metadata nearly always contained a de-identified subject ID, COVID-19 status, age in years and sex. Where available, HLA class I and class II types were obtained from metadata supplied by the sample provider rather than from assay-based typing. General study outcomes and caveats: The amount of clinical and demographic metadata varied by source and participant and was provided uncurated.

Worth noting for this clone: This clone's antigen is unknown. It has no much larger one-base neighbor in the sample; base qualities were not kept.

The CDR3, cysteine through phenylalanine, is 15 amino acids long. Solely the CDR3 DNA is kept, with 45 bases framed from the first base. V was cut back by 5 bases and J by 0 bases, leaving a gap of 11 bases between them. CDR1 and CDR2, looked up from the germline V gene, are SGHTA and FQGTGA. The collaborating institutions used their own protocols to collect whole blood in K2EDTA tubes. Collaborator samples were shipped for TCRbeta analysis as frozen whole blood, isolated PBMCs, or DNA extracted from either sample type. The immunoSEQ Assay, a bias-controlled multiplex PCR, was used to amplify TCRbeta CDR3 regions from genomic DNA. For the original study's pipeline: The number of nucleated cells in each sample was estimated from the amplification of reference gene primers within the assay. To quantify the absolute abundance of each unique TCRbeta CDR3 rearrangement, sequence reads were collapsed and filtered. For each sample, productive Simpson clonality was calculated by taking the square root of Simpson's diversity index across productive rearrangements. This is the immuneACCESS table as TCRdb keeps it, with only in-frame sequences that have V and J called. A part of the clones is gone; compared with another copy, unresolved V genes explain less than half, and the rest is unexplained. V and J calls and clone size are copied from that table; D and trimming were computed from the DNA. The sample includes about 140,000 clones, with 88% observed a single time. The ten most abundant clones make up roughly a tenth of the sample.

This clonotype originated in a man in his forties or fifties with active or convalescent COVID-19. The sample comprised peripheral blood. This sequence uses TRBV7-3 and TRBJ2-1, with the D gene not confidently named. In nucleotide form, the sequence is TGTGCCAGCAGCGCGACTGTTAGCTCCTACAATGAGCAGTTCTTC. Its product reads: CASSATVSSYNEQFF.